This entry features one T cell receptor (beta chain) sequence. Antigen unknown. The authors took one heparinised blood draw, averaging about 120 mL, from each donor. The CDR3 has 15 residues. CDR1 and CDR2 (germline): SGHNT, YENEEA. Germline trimming cut 5 bases from V and 0 bases from J; bases unmatched to any gene: 7. This entry belongs to a study of beta chain features in type 1 diabetes. Study-level findings and limits: Shorter TCRB CDR3s, moderately but significantly so, marked every one of the four CD4+ subsets in Type 1 diabetes patients. VDJ junctions from type 1 diabetes patients carried fewer insertions and larger deletions. An over-representation of cells with high TCR expression could result from cDNA sequencing.

cDNA synthesis used the whole RNA isolate, giving expressed TCRB sequences. Data came from immunoSEQ multiplex PCR; TCRdb stores just in-frame clones and leaves some out. The profile shows 200,000 to 250,000 clones, about 10% of them singletons. This clonotype was obtained from a woman aged 18-29 years in good health. Source material: naive CD4+ T cells from blood. The chain employs TRBV11-3 and TRBJ2-7, with 7 nucleotides matching TRBD2. In DNA form, the CDR3 reads TGTGCCAGCAGCCACGGGGGGTCGAGCTCCTACGAGCAGTACTTC. Amino acid sequence: CASSHGGSSSYEQYF. The whole variable domain, filled in from reference TRBV11-3 and TRBJ2-7, reads EAGVVQSPRYKIIEKKQPVAFWCNPISGHNTLYWYLQNLGQGPELLIRYENEEAVDDSQLPKDRFSAERLKGVDSTLKIQPAELGDSAVYLCASSHGGSSSYEQYFGPGTRLTVT.